Listed below are T cell receptor beta chains from one sample, sequenced in a study of cytomegalovirus exposure and HLA in healthy donors. Assay used: immunoSEQ multiplex PCR; TCRdb lists only in-frame clones, some missing. This table has 150,000 to 200,000 clones, about four fifths appearing once. Sequenced: PBMCs. The receptors come from a man aged 25-40 years in good health and CMV-seropositive. Each CDR3 is given with its conserved first and last residue. The D gene is left open where the match is weak.

>TRBJ2-1|-|TRBV27
TGTGCCAGCAGCCCTGACAGGTTTGGTGAGCAGTTCTTC
CASSPDRFGEQFF
>TRBJ1-1|-|TRBV15
TGTGCCACCAGCAGATCACAGACCATGAACACTGAAGCTTTCTTT
CATSRSQTMNTEAFF
>TRBJ2-1|TRBD2|TRBV9
TGTGCCAGCAGCCCCGGGACTAGCGACAATGAGCAGTTCTTC
CASSPGTSDNEQFF
>TRBJ1-6|TRBD1|TRBV27
TGTGCCAGCAGTTTTGGGACAGGGGGGTCCTATAATTCACCCCTCCACTTT
CASSFGTGGSYNSPLHF
>TRBJ1-6|-|TRBV4-1
TGCGCCAGCAGCCAAAAGGGGGAGTATTCACCCCTCCACTTT
CASSQKGEYSPLHF
>TRBJ2-2|TRBD1|TRBV23-1
TGCGCCAGCAAAAAAGGGGGCACGAACACCGGGGAGCTGTTTTTT
CASKKGGTNTGELFF
>TRBJ2-7|TRBD2|TRBV7-8
TGTGCCAGCAGCTTGCGGGAGGGCGTTTCCTACGAGCAGTACTTC
CASSLREGVSYEQYF
>TRBJ1-3|-|TRBV6-5
TGTGCCAGCAGTTACTCTCGTCAGGTCTCTGGAAACACCATATATTTT
CASSYSRQVSGNTIYF
>TRBJ2-2|-|TRBV7-8
TGTGCCAGCAGCTTAGCCCCGAGGGGGTATGGAAACACCGGGGAGCTGTTTTTT
CASSLAPRGYGNTGELFF
>TRBJ1-1|-|TRBV30
TGTGCCTGGACCGGCGGGGGCACTGAAGCTTTCTTT
CAWTGGGTEAFF